Below, one TCR beta chain is given with its context. Its antigen is still unknown. Trimming cost V 5 bases and J 2 bases, with 12 bases left between them. CDR3 length: 13 residues. Germline V gene data show CDR1 as SQVTM and CDR2 as ANQGSEA. The data stem from a study of CD8 T cells in ankylosing spondylitis. Study-wide findings and caveats: Blood of patients with ankylosing spondylitis appeared to be characterized by a TCR beta motif of 8 or 9 highly homologous variants. Disease-linked clones, CD8+, were relatively rare in peripheral blood. In the blood and synovial fluid of reactive arthritis, some motif variants had been previously reported.

Preparation of TCR beta libraries was done by quantitative 5'-RACE with molecular barcodes. Using its own MiXCR run on the 5' RACE reads, TCRdb lists one record per CDR3 protein. The sample consists of approximately 110,000 distinct CDR3 sequences, under 30% of them appearing once. The V and J genes are TRBV29-1 and TRBJ1-2; D is undetermined. The sample taken for sequencing was synovial fluid, either unsorted or a sorted T cell fraction (not recorded which). The receptor was derived from a male donor with ankylosing spondylitis. The CDR3 protein is CSVSAPGNYGYTF. In DNA, the CDR3 is TGCAGCGTTTCCGCCCCAGGCAACTATGGCTACACCTTC.